This T cell receptor (beta chain) is from a study of T cell responses to AZD1222 COVID-19 vaccine. Study findings and constraints: There were mostly white British donors and more females than males, and clonal diversity was possibly underestimated. Among those given AZD1222, only five or six were seropositive at baseline.

Sequenced by immunoSEQ multiplex PCR; TCRdb stores in-frame clones only, minus some. The repertoire holds some 99,000 clones, with 88% as singletons. As concerns this clone: Its antigen is undetermined.

Pooled in the analysis were second doses at about 4 or about 12 weeks. This TCR came from an adult who received the AZD1222 COVID-19 vaccine. The source material was peripheral blood, sampled 28 days after the second AZD1222 dose.

CDR3 sequence reads: CASSLVLDGGEKLFF. CDR3 nucleotide sequence: TGTGCCAGCAGCTTGGTCCTGGACGGGGGTGAAAAACTGTTTTTT. The chain links TRBV7-9 to TRBJ1-4, with D possibly matching TRBD1 (5 bases). CDR3 size: 15 residues. Trimming stripped 3 bases from V and 7 bases from J, with 15 bases between. The V gene's germline CDR1 is SEHNR and CDR2 FQNEAQ (reference sequence).